Listed here is a single TCR beta chain. This clone showed up just a few times. Its antigen target is currently unknown. No base qualities exist here, and no much larger clone lies one base off it. These data originate in a study of CD8+ T cells in alopecia areata (dated by TCRdb to the late 2010s). A note on the overall study: The treated patients, all with moderate-to-severe alopecia areata, were enrolled in an open-label pilot trial of oral tofacitinib given at 5 to 10 mg twice daily. Tofacitinib was given for 6 to 18 months, followed by 6 months of follow-up off drug to assess delayed response and recurrence. Patients on tofacitinib were biopsied at baseline and after 4 and 24 weeks of treatment, and several of the patients also had a later scalp biopsy. In humans, TCRbeta sequencing was performed on scalp tissue and on sorted CD4+ and CD8+ peripheral blood T cells from healthy controls and from patients with patchy or totalis/universalis alopecia areata. In both human patients and the C3H/HeJ mouse model, the study applied high-throughput TCRbeta sequencing to look at T cell clonal expansion in alopecia areata. RNA was obtained with the PAXgene miRNA kit for fixed scalp, the miRNeasy kit for PBMCs, and the RNeasy kit for mouse skin. The SALT score, which quantifies the percentage of affected scalp surface area, was used to measure disease severity in treated patients. Clonality in the scalp was compared among normal scalp (n=4), patchy alopecia areata scalp (n=8), and alopecia totalis/universalis scalp (n=8). TCRbeta CDR3 regions were amplified by immunoSEQ multiplex PCR with 35 Vbeta forward and 13 Jbeta reverse primers. The investigation overall reported the following: Unlike mouse skin, where gammadelta T cells dominate, normal human skin contains resident alphabeta T cells that get sequenced too, which complicates analysis of the scalp TCR repertoire. Because the treated cohort was small and had just a single nonresponder, larger studies are needed to establish links between baseline CD8+ expansion and response. Tofacitinib significantly decreased scalp clonality and the number of expanded CD8+ clones among the top 100 scalp clones. Compared with normal scalp, lesional scalp, particularly in alopecia totalis/universalis, had higher clonality and more expanded CD8+ clones, which suggests antigenic drive. Shared TCR sequences between patients were less evident than in mice, which may be partly attributable to HLA diversity in the patient population. Many expanded lesional clones persisted in scalp and blood during tofacitinib treatment, which may partly explain relapse after stopping treatment.

Counted from cysteine to phenylalanine, this CDR3 has 16 amino acids. Of the read, only the CDR3 DNA is kept; its 48 bases are in frame from base 1. CDR1 LGHNA and CDR2 YSLEER are derived from the germline V gene. A distance of 16 bases separates the germline ends of V and J, which lose 0 bases and 6 bases respectively. Receptors were amplified or captured by the immunoSEQ multiplex PCR assay. RNA was extracted from all samples and reverse transcribed into cDNA, which served as template for TCR sequencing. First-strand cDNA was synthesized using SuperScript III with a 2:1 mix of oligo-dT and random hexamers. A synthetic immune receptor repertoire was used to gauge amplification bias, and whatever bias remained was removed computationally. As for the authors' bioinformatics: Raw reads were preprocessed to remove errors, and CDR3 was defined by IMGT conventions from the conserved cysteine to phenylalanine. Clonality was calculated as 1 minus Shannon entropy normalized by log2 of the number of productive unique TCRs. Whether each scalp clone was CD4 or CD8 was inferred by checking scalp TCRbeta sequences against the CD4 and CD8 repertoires from sorted blood. TCRdb carries this immuneACCESS record with in-frame sequences only. Its versions omit some clonotypes, under half of them owing to an unresolved V gene in the studies checked, with the rest unexplained. V and J calls and clone size are copied from that table; D and trimming were computed from the DNA. This sample is represented by around 100,000 clones; about 70% of them were singletons. Of the sample, 17% falls within the top ten clones.

Per the publication, the treatment or condition label means: oral pan-JAK inhibitor, 5-10 mg twice daily. From alopecia areata patients, peripheral blood was collected along with lesional scalp punch biopsies. After PBMCs were isolated by density centrifugation and stained for CD3, CD4 and CD8, a FACSAria was used to sort CD4+ and CD8+ T cells. The specimen comprised CD8+ T cells sorted from blood, sampled at roughly week 45, from a patient treated with tofacitinib. This receptor was identified in a human donor with alopecia areata. The receptor chain draws on TRBV4-3 and TRBJ2-3; the best D guess is TRBD1, with 5 bases matching. The DNA reads as follows: TGCGCCAGCAGCCAAGATCGTATTAGCTCAGGGGATACGCAGTATTTT. It translates as CASSQDRISSGDTQYF.